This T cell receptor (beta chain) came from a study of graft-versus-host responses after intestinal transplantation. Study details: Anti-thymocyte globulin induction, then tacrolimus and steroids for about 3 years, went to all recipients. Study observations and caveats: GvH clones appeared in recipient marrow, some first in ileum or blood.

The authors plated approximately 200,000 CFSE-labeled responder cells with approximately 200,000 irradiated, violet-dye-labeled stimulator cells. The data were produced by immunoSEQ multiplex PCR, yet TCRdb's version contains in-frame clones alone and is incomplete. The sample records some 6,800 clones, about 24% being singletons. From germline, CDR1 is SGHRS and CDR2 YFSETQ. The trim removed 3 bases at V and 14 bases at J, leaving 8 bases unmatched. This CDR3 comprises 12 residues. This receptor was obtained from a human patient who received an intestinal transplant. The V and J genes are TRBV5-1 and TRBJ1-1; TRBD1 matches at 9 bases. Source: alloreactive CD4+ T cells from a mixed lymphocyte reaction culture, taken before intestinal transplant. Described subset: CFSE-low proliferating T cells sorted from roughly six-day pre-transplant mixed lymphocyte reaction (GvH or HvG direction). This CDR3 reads CASSSERDRAFF. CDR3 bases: TGCGCCAGCAGCTCCGAGAGGGACAGGGCCTTCTTT.